The rows below give T cell receptor beta chains drawn from one sample of a study of cytomegalovirus exposure and HLA in healthy donors. The table came from immunoSEQ multiplex PCR; TCRdb's copy has only in-frame clones and leaves some out. This listing includes about 31,000 clones. Sample: PBMCs. The source is a female donor in good health and CMV-seronegative. Each CDR3 is given with its conserved first and last residue. D genes are given only for firm matches.

j_gene,v_gene,d_gene,CDR3nt,CDR3aa
TRBJ1-2,TRBV6-5,TRBD1,TGTGCCAGCGCCCCCCCCGGGACAGGCTATGGCTACACCTTC,CASAPPGTGYGYTF
TRBJ2-7,TRBV5-1,TRBD2,TGCGCCAGCACCATGGCGGCTAGCGGGGGGTTCTACGAGCAGTACTTC,CASTMAASGGFYEQYF
TRBJ1-1,TRBV7-6,-,TGTGCCAGCAGCTATCTCCCGGGGGGATCCAACACTGAAGCTTTCTTT,CASSYLPGGSNTEAFF
TRBJ2-1,TRBV7-2,-,TGTGCCAGCAGCTTAGGAGGGAAAACCTACAATGAGCAGTTCTTC,CASSLGGKTYNEQFF
TRBJ2-1,TRBV29-1,-,TGCAGCGGGAAACAGGGTCCAAGGGCCTACAATGAGCAGTTCTTC,CSGKQGPRAYNEQFF
TRBJ2-3,TRBV5-4,TRBD1,TGTGCCAGCAGCTGGGGACAGGGGGTAGGCACAGATACGCAGTATTTT,CASSWGQGVGTDTQYF
TRBJ2-5,TRBV7-9,-,TGTGCCAGCAGCTTAGCGCTCGGCAATGAGCGGCAAGAGACCCAGTACTTC,CASSLALGNERQETQYF
TRBJ2-7,TRBV6-1,-,TGTGCCAGCCTGGGGGGCTACGAGCAGTACTTC,CASLGGYEQYF
TRBJ2-7,TRBV4-1,-,TGCGCCAGCAGCCAAGGTTGGACAGACAGCTCCTACGAGCAGTACTTC,CASSQGWTDSSYEQYF
TRBJ2-7,TRBV4-2,TRBD1,TGTGCCAGCAGCCAATTGGGACAGACTTACGAGCAGTACTTC,CASSQLGQTYEQYF
TRBJ1-5,TRBV5-4,-,TGTGCCAGCAGCTTCGACAGGAATCAGCCCCAGCATTTT,CASSFDRNQPQHF
TRBJ1-1,TRBV16,TRBD1,TGTGCCAGCAGCCACCTCACGGGACAGCGAGCTTTCTTT,CASSHLTGQRAFF
TRBJ2-1,TRBV5-1,-,TGCGCCAGCAATCAGGGGCAGTACAATGAGCAGTTCTTC,CASNQGQYNEQFF
TRBJ2-3,TRBV20-1,-,TGCAGTGAAGAAGCGGGAGATACGCAGTATTTT,CSEEAGDTQYF
TRBJ1-4,TRBV9,-,TGTGCCAGCAGCGCGACAGCAACTAATGAAAAACTGTTTTTT,CASSATATNEKLFF
TRBJ1-1,TRBV5-1,-,TGCGCCAGCAGCTTAGCTGACAGTATGAACACTGAAGCTTTCTTT,CASSLADSMNTEAFF
TRBJ1-2,TRBV10-3,-,TGTGCCATCAGTGAGTCTTGGGGGCCAAGTGGTGGCTACACCTTC,CAISESWGPSGGYTF
TRBJ2-7,TRBV6-5,-,TGTGCCAGCAGTCCTACAGGGAGTAAAGCGTTTCAGTACTTC,CASSPTGSKAFQYF
TRBJ1-4,TRBV7-6,TRBD1,TGTGCCAGCAGTGGGGGACAGGGGGAACTAGCGGCTAATGAAAAACTGTTTTTT,CASSGGQGELAANEKLFF
TRBJ2-4,TRBV12-5,TRBD1,TGTGCTAGTGGTTTTGCAGGGGGCCAAAACATTCAGTACTTC,CASGFAGGQNIQYF
TRBJ2-5,TRBV5-4,-,TGTGCCAGCAGCCGCTCGGAAGAGACCCAGTACTTC,CASSRSEETQYF
TRBJ2-3,TRBV4-2,TRBD2,TGTGCCAGCAGCCCCAAGTGGGGGACTAGCGGGGGCCCCAGAACGGCCACAGATACGCAGTATTTT,CASSPKWGTSGGPRTATDTQYF
TRBJ2-1,TRBV5-5,TRBD2,TGTGCCAGCAGCTTTAATCTACCGGGACTAGTCGGAGGCGAGCAGTTCTTC,CASSFNLPGLVGGEQFF
TRBJ1-4,TRBV5-1,TRBD1,TGCGCCAGCAGCTTGAGTGCAGGGGGCGCCGGTAATGAAAAACTGTTTTTT,CASSLSAGGAGNEKLFF
TRBJ1-5,TRBV5-1,TRBD1,TGCGCCAGCAGCGGAGGACAGGACCAGCCCCAGCATTTT,CASSGGQDQPQHF
TRBJ2-7,TRBV19,-,TGTGCCAGTTCACCCAGGACAGTCTACGAGCAGTACTTC,CASSPRTVYEQYF
TRBJ1-1,TRBV6-1,TRBD1,TGTGCCAGCACCTGGGACAGGCAAGGGACTGAAGCTTTCTTT,CASTWDRQGTEAFF
TRBJ2-7,TRBV5-8,-,TGTGCCAGCAGCTTGAGGCAGGGGGGCGAGCAGTACTTC,CASSLRQGGEQYF